A selection of T cell receptor beta chains follows, all from one sample in a study of blood T cell repertoires in COVID-19. Repertoires were generated with immunoSEQ multiplex PCR, while TCRdb's copy carries only in-frame clones and drops some. The sample has 200,000 to 250,000 clones, over 80% seen once. The sequencing input was PBMCs or T cells enriched from blood (not recorded which). Receptors were obtained from a man aged 30 to 45 who had recovered from COVID-19. CDR3s include the opening cysteine and the closing phenylalanine or tryptophan. The order of the fields is D gene, CDR3 length, V gene, clone size, J gene, CDR3 DNA, CDR3 protein. A D gene is named only where the DNA matches it firmly. The size field is filled for only some rows; it gives once, few, many or a size class.

d_call: TRBD1
cdr3_length: 18
v_call: TRBV28
clone_size: NA
j_call: TRBJ2-3
cdr3_nt: TGTGCCAGCAGTTTTTTCTCACTTCGGGACAGTTATACAGATACGCAGTATTTT
cdr3_aa: CASSFFSLRDSYTDTQYF

d_call: NA
cdr3_length: 15
v_call: TRBV4-1
clone_size: few
j_call: TRBJ1-2
cdr3_nt: TGCGCCAGCAGCCACCGGGACATCGGCCTTTATGGCTACACCTTC
cdr3_aa: CASSHRDIGLYGYTF

d_call: TRBD1
cdr3_length: 16
v_call: TRBV9
clone_size: once
j_call: TRBJ1-3
cdr3_nt: TGTGCCAGCAGCGCACGACAGGGTTCATCCGGAAACACCATATATTTT
cdr3_aa: CASSARQGSSGNTIYF

d_call: TRBD2
cdr3_length: 19
v_call: TRBV9
clone_size: NA
j_call: TRBJ2-1
cdr3_nt: TGTGCCAGCAGCGCCCCCCAGGGGACCAGCGGGAGGAAGGACAATGAGCAGTTCTTC
cdr3_aa: CASSAPQGTSGRKDNEQFF

d_call: NA
cdr3_length: 14
v_call: TRBV2
clone_size: NA
j_call: TRBJ1-6
cdr3_nt: TGTGCCAGCAGTACCCGGGGGAGTAATTCACCCCTCCACTTT
cdr3_aa: CASSTRGSNSPLHF

d_call: NA
cdr3_length: 13
v_call: TRBV28
clone_size: NA
j_call: TRBJ1-5
cdr3_nt: TGTGCCAGCAGTTCGGGGGTCAATCAGCCCCAGCATTTT
cdr3_aa: CASSSGVNQPQHF

d_call: NA
cdr3_length: 13
v_call: TRBV12-3/TRBV12-4
clone_size: NA
j_call: TRBJ1-5
cdr3_nt: TGTGCCAGCAGTTCCAGGGATGATCAGCCCCAGCATTTT
cdr3_aa: CASSSRDDQPQHF

d_call: TRBD1
cdr3_length: 14
v_call: TRBV5-4
clone_size: NA
j_call: TRBJ1-2
cdr3_nt: TGTGCCAGCAGCTTAAGGACAGGGATCTATGGCTACACCTTC
cdr3_aa: CASSLRTGIYGYTF

d_call: TRBD2
cdr3_length: 15
v_call: TRBV9
clone_size: NA
j_call: TRBJ2-1
cdr3_nt: TGTGCCAGCAGCGTAGTCCTAGCGGGAAGGAATGAGCAGTTCTTC
cdr3_aa: CASSVVLAGRNEQFF

d_call: TRBD1
cdr3_length: 16
v_call: TRBV11-2
clone_size: NA
j_call: TRBJ2-1
cdr3_nt: TGTGCCAGCAGCCCCTACCTGGACAGGGTATACAATGAGCAGTTCTTC
cdr3_aa: CASSPYLDRVYNEQFF

d_call: NA
cdr3_length: 14
v_call: TRBV14
clone_size: NA
j_call: TRBJ1-2
cdr3_nt: TGTGCCAGCAGCCCTCCGGGGCAAGGGGGAGGCTACACCTTC
cdr3_aa: CASSPPGQGGGYTF

d_call: NA
cdr3_length: 13
v_call: TRBV27
clone_size: few
j_call: TRBJ1-5
cdr3_nt: TGTGCCAGCAGGCGGGACGTACATCAGCCCCAGCATTTT
cdr3_aa: CASRRDVHQPQHF

d_call: NA
cdr3_length: 14
v_call: TRBV25-1
clone_size: NA
j_call: TRBJ1-5
cdr3_nt: TGTGCCAGCAGTGAATCAGGGTTGGGTCAGCCCCAGCATTTT
cdr3_aa: CASSESGLGQPQHF

d_call: TRBD2
cdr3_length: 20
v_call: TRBV10-1
clone_size: NA
j_call: TRBJ2-2
cdr3_nt: TGCGCCAGCAGTGAGTCTTCTCGGACTAGCGGGAGGGCGGACACCGGGGAGCTGTTTTTT
cdr3_aa: CASSESSRTSGRADTGELFF

d_call: TRBD1
cdr3_length: 17
v_call: TRBV23-1
clone_size: NA
j_call: TRBJ2-5
cdr3_nt: TGCGCCAGCAGTCAGACCGGGACAGGGGATACACAAGAGACCCAGTACTTC
cdr3_aa: CASSQTGTGDTQETQYF

d_call: TRBD1
cdr3_length: 15
v_call: TRBV24-1
clone_size: NA
j_call: TRBJ2-1
cdr3_nt: TGTGCCACCAGTGATAGGCAGGGGGCGAGTAATGAGCAGTTCTTC
cdr3_aa: CATSDRQGASNEQFF

d_call: TRBD1
cdr3_length: 15
v_call: TRBV27
clone_size: NA
j_call: TRBJ1-6
cdr3_nt: TGTGCCAGCAGTTTCTACAGGGGCGATAATTCACCCCTCCACTTT
cdr3_aa: CASSFYRGDNSPLHF

d_call: TRBD2
cdr3_length: 14
v_call: TRBV28
clone_size: NA
j_call: TRBJ2-7
cdr3_nt: TGTGCCAGCAGTTTCCCGGCGGGGGACTACGAGCAGTACTTC
cdr3_aa: CASSFPAGDYEQYF

d_call: NA
cdr3_length: 14
v_call: TRBV11-2
clone_size: once
j_call: TRBJ2-7
cdr3_nt: TGTGCCAGCAGGAGGGTGCCGTCATCCTACGAGCAGTACTTC
cdr3_aa: CASRRVPSSYEQYF

d_call: NA
cdr3_length: 14
v_call: TRBV28
clone_size: NA
j_call: TRBJ1-5
cdr3_nt: TGTGCCAGCCGTTCGACACTGGTGTATCAGCCCCAGCATTTT
cdr3_aa: CASRSTLVYQPQHF

d_call: TRBD1
cdr3_length: 17
v_call: TRBV10-1
clone_size: NA
j_call: TRBJ1-2
cdr3_nt: TGCGCCAGCCCCCGCCGGGACAGGGTCTGGGGAAACTATGGCTACACCTTC
cdr3_aa: CASPRRDRVWGNYGYTF

d_call: NA
cdr3_length: 15
v_call: TRBV15
clone_size: NA
j_call: TRBJ2-1
cdr3_nt: TGTGCCACCAGCAGAGGGCTTGAAGGGGACAATGAGCAGTTCTTC
cdr3_aa: CATSRGLEGDNEQFF

d_call: TRBD1
cdr3_length: 15
v_call: TRBV3-1/TRBV3-2
clone_size: few
j_call: TRBJ1-3
cdr3_nt: TGTGCCACTTCTGTTCCAGGGGGCCCTGGAAACACCATATATTTT
cdr3_aa: CATSVPGGPGNTIYF